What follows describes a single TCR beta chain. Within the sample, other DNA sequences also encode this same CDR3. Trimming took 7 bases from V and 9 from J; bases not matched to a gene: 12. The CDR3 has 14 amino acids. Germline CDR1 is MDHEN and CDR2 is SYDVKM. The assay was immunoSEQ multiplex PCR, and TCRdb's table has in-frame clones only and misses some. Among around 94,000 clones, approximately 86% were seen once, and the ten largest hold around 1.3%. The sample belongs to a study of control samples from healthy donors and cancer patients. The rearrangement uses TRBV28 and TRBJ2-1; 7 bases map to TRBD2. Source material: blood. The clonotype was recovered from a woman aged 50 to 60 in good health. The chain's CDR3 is CASKGAGVRSEQFF. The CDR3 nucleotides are TGTGCCAGCAAAGGGGCGGGAGTCCGCAGTGAGCAGTTCTTC.